Presented here are 20 T cell receptor beta chains from one specimen sequenced in a study of Tregs in tolerant kidney transplant recipients. TCRdb's copy holds only in-frame clones and misses some; the assay was immunoSEQ multiplex PCR. The sample gives about 83,000 clones, approximately 98% of which show up once; approximately 0.56% is in the top ten. This material consisted of CD4+ T cells from blood, taken before the transplant. The source is a human donor who received a combined kidney and bone marrow transplant.

CDR3 loop: CSVGASGTQETQYF. In DNA form, the CDR3 reads TGCAGCGTTGGTGCTAGCGGGACCCAAGAGACCCAGTACTTC. The chain employs TRBV29-1 and TRBJ2-5; 9 bases fit TRBD2. Unmatched junction bases numbered 4, after V lost 4 bases and J lost 1 base. The germline CDR1 and CDR2 sequences are SQVTM and ANQGSEA. The CDR3 runs 14 residues.

This rearrangement joins TRBV11-3 to TRBJ2-3, with 7 bases aligning to TRBD2. After removal of 0 bases from V and 1 base from J, the junction contained 4 bases not matched to a gene. This CDR3 comprises 16 residues. CDR1 and CDR2 from the germline V gene are SGHNT and YENEEA. Written as DNA, the CDR3 is TGTGCCAGCAGCTTAGATACTAGCGTGGGCACAGATACGCAGTATTTT. This sequence encodes CASSLDTSVGTDTQYF.

The chain recombines TRBV5-1 with TRBJ2-4, with TRBD2 as a possible D gene (5 bases). Looked up from germline, CDR1 is SGHRS and CDR2 is YFSETQ. The CDR3 extends over 13 amino acids. The V end was cut by 3 bases, the J end by 15 bases, with 19 bases between. The CDR3 DNA sequence: TGCGCCAGCAGCTGGGAGCCTACTCAGAAGTCGTACTTC. Its translation: CASSWEPTQKSYF.

The chain joins TRBV4-3 to TRBJ1-6; TRBD1 matches at 7 bases. The trim removed 3 bases at V and 7 bases at J, leaving 6 bases unmatched. The length of the CDR3 is 15 residues. CDR1 and CDR2 (germline): LGHNA, YSLEER. The CDR3 nucleotides read TGCGCCAGCAGCCAGCTAAGGGACAGCAATTCACCCCTCCACTTT. Protein sequence: CASSQLRDSNSPLHF.

The V call is TRBV6-1, the J call TRBJ1-3, with a possible D match to TRBD1 (5 bases). The ends were cut back, 1 base at V and 2 bases at J, with 12 bases in the middle. This CDR3 is built from 16 residues. Germline V CDR1 and CDR2: MNHNS, SASEGT. As DNA, the CDR3 is TGTGCCAGCAGTGAAGGGGGCATCCGTACTGGAAACACCATATATTTT. It codes for CASSEGGIRTGNTIYF.

The rearrangement links TRBV5-5 to TRBJ2-7, with TRBD1 as a possible D gene (5 bases). Germline CDR1 and CDR2: SGHKS and YYEKEE (reference sequence). This CDR3 has 14 amino acids. V was trimmed by 0 bases and J by 0 bases, leaving 7 bases between them. CDR3 region: CASSLGQSSYEQYF. DNA of the CDR3: TGTGCCAGCAGCTTGGGACAGTCCTCCTACGAGCAGTACTTC.

The chain has TRBV6-1 and TRBJ1-2, with 7 bases matching TRBD1. The CDR3 has 15 residues. V lost 2 bases and J lost 8; bases outside the gene matches: 11. The germline CDR1 and CDR2 sequences are MNHNS and SASEGT. The CDR3 loop reads CASSELDRVGYGYTF. The DNA for the CDR3 is TGTGCCAGCAGTGAACTTGACAGGGTAGGCTACGGCTACACCTTC.

The chain has TRBV6-1 and TRBJ2-1; TRBD1 aligns across 10 bases. Trimming at V came to 5 bases and at J to 5 bases, leaving 9 bases not matched to a gene. This CDR3 is 16 amino acids long. Germline V CDR1 and CDR2: MNHNS, SASEGT. CDR3 protein: CASSKGGTGAHNEQFF. The DNA of the CDR3 is TGTGCCAGCAGTAAAGGAGGGACAGGGGCACACAATGAGCAGTTCTTC.

The genes are TRBV4-3 and TRBJ1-4; tentative D call: TRBD1 (5 bases). Germline CDR1 and CDR2: LGHNA and YSLEER. The CDR3 runs 16 residues. V lost 0 bases and J lost 4, with 12 bases in between. CDR3 sequence (DNA): TGCGCCAGCAGCCAAGATACAGGCGGATTTAATGAAAAACTGTTTTTT. Its translation is CASSQDTGGFNEKLFF.

The rearrangement links TRBV5-5 to TRBJ2-5; TRBD2 aligns across 8 bases. Trimming at V came to 0 bases and at J to 2 bases, leaving 6 bases not matched to a gene. CDR1 is SGHKS and CDR2 is YYEKEE in the germline V gene (reference sequence). The length of the CDR3 is 16 residues. This CDR3 is CASSLAGTRAQETQYF. CDR3 DNA: TGTGCCAGCAGCTTGGCCGGGACTAGGGCTCAAGAGACCCAGTACTTC. The whole variable domain, filled in from reference TRBV5-5 and TRBJ2-5, reads DAGVTQSPTHLIKTRGQQVTLRCSPISGHKSVSWYQQVLGQGPQFIFQYYEKEERGRGNFPDRFSARQFPNYSSELNVNALLLGDSALYLCASSLAGTRAQETQYFGPGTRLLVL.

The chain joins TRBV6-4 to TRBJ2-1, with TRBD2 matching 7 bases. The CDR3 runs to 14 residues. The junction had 5 bases not matched to a gene; V was cut back by 3 bases and J by 6 bases. Germline V lookup: CDR1 MRHNA, CDR2 SNTAGT. The CDR3, as DNA: TGTGCCAGCAGTGAAGTCGCGGGAGTCAATGAGCAGTTCTTC. It specifies CASSEVAGVNEQFF.

This rearrangement joins TRBV7-3 to TRBJ2-3, with D maybe TRBD2 (6 bases). V lost 3 bases to trimming and J lost 6 bases, with 10 bases between them. The CDR3 sequence is 13 residues long. Germline lookup yields CDR1 SGHTA and CDR2 FQGTGA. As DNA, the CDR3 is TGTGCCAGCAGCTTTCACCGGGAGGATACGCAGTATTTT. Encoded protein: CASSFHREDTQYF.

DNA of the CDR3: TGTGCCAGCTCAAATAGCGGCGCTAGCACAGATACGCAGTATTTT. It translates to CASSNSGASTDTQYF. The chain is built from TRBV18 and TRBJ2-3; a weak D match, TRBD2 (6 bases). The V gene's germline CDR1 is KGHSH and CDR2 LQKENI. Trimming took 5 bases from V and 0 from J, leaving 12 bases between them. The length of the CDR3 is 15 residues. Filled out from reference TRBV18 and TRBJ2-3, the complete variable domain reads NAGVMQNPRHLVRRRGQEARLRCSPMKGHSHVYWYRQLPEEGLKFMVYLQKENIIDESGMPKERFSAEFPKEGPSILRIQQVVRGDSAAYFCASSNSGASTDTQYFGPGTRLTVL.

This clone has a single count. V is TRBV14 and J is TRBJ2-1; 10 bases agree with TRBD2. From germline, CDR1 is SGHDN and CDR2 FVKESK. The J segment lost 2 bases and the V segment lost 5 bases, leaving 6 bases of the junction unmatched. The CDR3 is 16 amino acids. CDR3 region: CASSSRAGGPYNEQFF. CDR3 DNA: TGTGCCAGCAGCTCGCGAGCGGGAGGGCCCTACAATGAGCAGTTCTTC.

The chain links TRBV7-9 to TRBJ2-2; D may be TRBD1 (6 bases). CDR3 length: 13 amino acids. Trimming removed 7 bases at V and 7 bases at J, with 13 bases between. Per the germline V gene, CDR1 is SEHNR and CDR2 is FQNEAQ (reference sequence). The CDR3 nucleotides are TGTGCCAGCAATAGCCCCAGGGGCGGGGAGCTGTTTTTT. This translates into CASNSPRGGELFF.

This rearrangement joins TRBV4-2 to TRBJ2-7, with a tentative D call TRBD2 (5 bases). CDR1 LGHNA and CDR2 YNFKEQ come from the germline V gene. The CDR3 has 15 residues. V shed 1 base and J shed 3 bases, with 13 bases lying between them. CDR3 DNA sequence: TGTGCCAGCAGCCAAGCTGTGGACGGGATCTACGAGCAGTACTTC. It is translated as CASSQAVDGIYEQYF.

The genes are TRBV15 and TRBJ2-2; D is perhaps TRBD2 (6 bases). CDR3 length: 16 residues. Germline V lookup: CDR1 LNHNV, CDR2 YYDKDF (reference sequence). Between the trimmed V and J ends, which lost 0 bases and 4 bases, there was a span of 12 bases. Written as DNA, the CDR3 is TGTGCCACCAGCAGAGACCCGGCCGGGAGCACCGGGGAGCTGTTTTTT. This encodes CATSRDPAGSTGELFF.

This clone was detected only once. This sequence joins TRBV7-2 and TRBJ2-1, with D possibly being TRBD2 (5 bases). CDR1 is SGHTA and CDR2 is FQGNSA in the germline V gene. V was trimmed by 5 bases and J by 5 bases, leaving 10 bases between them. The CDR3 is made up of 13 amino acids. CDR3 region: CASSLTRNNEQFF. The CDR3 DNA follows: TGTGCCAGCAGCCTAACTAGGAACAATGAGCAGTTCTTC.

The genes are TRBV4-3 and TRBJ2-5; 13 bases fit TRBD2. CDR1 and CDR2 from the germline V gene are LGHNA and YSLEER. CDR3 length equals 18 residues. V was pared by 0 bases and J by 2 bases, with 6 bases of the junction left unmatched. The CDR3 DNA reads TGCGCCAGCAGCCAAGAACTAGCGGGAGGGCTCAGGCAAGAGACCCAGTACTTC. It translates to CASSQELAGGLRQETQYF.

V is TRBV2 and J is TRBJ2-5, with D perhaps matching TRBD2 (6 bases). The CDR3 runs to 16 residues. Germline V gene data show CDR1 as SNHLY and CDR2 as FYNNEI. V was pared by 7 bases and J by 5 bases, with 23 bases between. CDR3 DNA: TGTGCCAGCATGCCCCCCCCGCGGGGCCTGTGGGAGACCCAGTACTTC. It translates to CASMPPPRGLWETQYF. Based on the CDR3 plus reference TRBV2 and TRBJ2-5, the full variable domain is EPEVTQTPSHQVTQMGQEVILRCVPISNHLYFYWYRQILGQKVEFLVSFYNNEISEKSEIFDDQFSVERPDGSNFTLKIRSTKLEDSAMYFCASMPPPRGLWETQYFGPGTRLLVL.